The 14 T cell receptor beta chains in this list originate from one sample, sequenced in a study of neoadjuvant anti-PD-1 for oral cavity cancer. The repertoire was sequenced with immunoSEQ multiplex PCR; TCRdb's copy has only in-frame clones and lacks some. The sample has about 12,000 clones; over 60% are singletons. The source was PBMCs, collected before nivolumab (anti-PD-1) treatment. Receptors originate from a person between 40 and 85 years old with oral cavity squamous cell carcinoma.

This clone was seen only a few times. This chain links TRBV10-1 with TRBJ2-1, with 7 bases that match TRBD1. The ends lost 3 bases at V and 6 bases at J; junction bases unmatched: 8. The CDR3 totals 15 residues. Germline-derived CDR1 and CDR2 are WNHNN and SYGVQD (reference sequence). CDR3 sequence: CASSDTGQAINEQFF. The CDR3 DNA reads TGCGCCAGCAGTGATACAGGACAGGCTATCAATGAGCAGTTCTTC.

CDR3 amino acids: CATSGGIGLSGWSGGYTF. The CDR3 DNA reads TGTGCCACCAGCGGGGGAATAGGGTTAAGTGGTTGGAGCGGTGGCTACACCTTC. This sequence joins TRBV15 and TRBJ1-2, with D perhaps TRBD1 (5 bases). This CDR3 contains 18 residues. Trimming shortened V by 5 bases and J by 7 bases, and 29 bases separated the two germline ends. Germline-derived CDR1 and CDR2 are LNHNV and YYDKDF (reference sequence).

CDR3 region: CASSLSRGAKTEKLFF. The CDR3 DNA reads TGTGCCAGCAGCTTATCACGGGGGGCCAAGACTGAAAAACTGTTTTTT. This chain links TRBV7-6 with TRBJ1-4, with D perhaps TRBD1 (6 bases). Germline CDR1 is SGHVS and CDR2 is FNYEAQ. This CDR3 contains 16 residues. V was pared by 2 bases and J by 7 bases, with 17 bases between.

This chain uses TRBV11-1 with TRBJ1-1; 7 positions match TRBD1. This CDR3 has 15 amino acids. The germline V gene encodes CDR1 SGHAT and CDR2 FQDESV (reference sequence). V trimming: 5 bases; J trimming: 0 bases; junction bases outside the gene matches: 6. CDR3 amino acids: CASSPNRGLNTEAFF. Written as DNA, the CDR3 is TGTGCCAGCAGCCCCAACAGGGGACTGAACACTGAAGCTTTCTTT.

The CDR3 DNA sequence: TGTGCCAGCAGTTACCTAACTGAAGCTTTCTTT. As protein: CASSYLTEAFF. The J gene is TRBJ1-1, the V gene TRBV6-6; D gene unclear. Per the germline V gene, CDR1 is MNHNY and CDR2 is SVGAGI (reference sequence). The V gene lost 2 bases and the J gene lost 5 bases, with 3 bases spanning the gap. The CDR3 is 11 residues long.

This sequence joins TRBV19 and TRBJ2-7, with D tentatively TRBD1 or TRBD2 (5 bases each). Germline V gene data show CDR1 as LNHDA and CDR2 as SQIVND (reference sequence). The CDR3 is 15 amino acids. V was shortened by 5 bases and J by 2 bases, with 16 bases between the two germline ends. The CDR3 DNA is TGTGCCAGTAGTTCCACCGGGACGGCCGCCTACGAGCAGTACTTC. This sequence encodes CASSSTGTAAYEQYF.

The genes are TRBV2 and TRBJ1-1, with D unclear. The V end was cut by 6 bases, the J end by 11 bases, with 10 bases between. In germline, CDR1 is SNHLY, CDR2 FYNNEI. The CDR3 is made up of 10 amino acids. The CDR3 protein is CASRGGYAFF. CDR3 DNA sequence: TGTGCCAGCAGGGGAGGGTATGCTTTCTTT. The whole variable domain, filled in from reference TRBV2 and TRBJ1-1, reads EPEVTQTPSHQVTQMGQEVILRCVPISNHLYFYWYRQILGQKVEFLVSFYNNEISEKSEIFDDQFSVERPDGSNFTLKIRSTKLEDSAMYFCASRGGYAFFGQGTRLTVV.

The rearrangement links TRBV11-2 to TRBJ2-7; 11 bases line up with TRBD2. J was trimmed by 9 bases and V by 5 bases; bases with no gene match: 12. The CDR3 sequence is 15 residues long. Germline V CDR1 and CDR2: SGHAT, FQNNGV. CDR3 nucleotides: TGTGCCAGCAGCGAACTAGCGGGAGCCCCCCTGGTGCAGTACTTC. Translating gives CASSELAGAPLVQYF.

The chain carries TRBV19 and TRBJ2-5; a weak D match, TRBD2 (6 bases). This CDR3 has 17 amino acids. The germline V and J ends were trimmed by 5 bases and 4 bases, with 23 bases remaining between them. Germline V gene data show CDR1 as LNHDA and CDR2 as SQIVND (reference sequence). CDR3 in DNA: TGTGCCAGTAGTCCCTCCCGGCGGGAAGGGGTGGGAGAGACCCAGTACTTC. It encodes CASSPSRREGVGETQYF.

The chain has TRBV5-8 and TRBJ2-1; D not certain. Germline-derived CDR1 and CDR2 are SGHTS and YDEGEE. The V end lost 4 bases, the J end lost 7 bases, and 6 bases lay between the germline ends. CDR3 length: 11 amino acids. CDR3 DNA: TGTGCCAGCAGCGGAGTTAATGAGCAGTTCTTC. Its protein is CASSGVNEQFF.

V and J are TRBV4-2 and TRBJ2-7; TRBD1 aligns across 8 bases. The germline CDR1 and CDR2 sequences are LGHNA and YNFKEQ. The V and J ends lost 1 base and 3 bases, in that order; junction bases with no gene match: 5. This CDR3 contains 15 residues. CDR3 in amino acids: CASSQGWTGIYEQYF. CDR3 sequence (DNA): TGTGCCAGCAGCCAAGGATGGACAGGGATCTACGAGCAGTACTTC.

The genes are TRBV27 and TRBJ1-2; D not resolved. Germline CDR1 MNHEY, CDR2 SMNVEV (reference sequence). V shed 4 bases and J shed 1 base, with 19 bases lying between them. This CDR3 is 17 amino acids long. The CDR3 here is CASSSNLYRGHNYGYTF. CDR3 nucleotide sequence: TGTGCCAGCAGTTCGAACCTATACCGTGGGCATAACTATGGCTACACCTTC.

The chain couples TRBV6-1 to TRBJ2-1; TRBD1 aligns across 7 bases. The CDR3 extends over 15 amino acids. The germline CDR1 and CDR2 sequences are MNHNS and SASEGT. Trimming cost V 3 bases and J 6 bases; bases outside gene matches: 8. Written as DNA, the CDR3 is TGTGCCAGCAGTGACCCCGGGACAGTTCGCAATGAGCAGTTCTTC. Translating gives CASSDPGTVRNEQFF.

The V gene is TRBV11-2, the J gene TRBJ1-1; no firm D call. V dropped 8 bases and J dropped 0 bases, with 19 bases sitting between them. Germline-derived CDR1 and CDR2 are SGHAT and FQNNGV. The CDR3 is 16 residues long. CDR3 in amino acids: CASFSRRHGMNTEAFF. CDR3 nucleotide sequence: TGTGCCAGCTTCAGCAGGCGGCATGGTATGAACACTGAAGCTTTCTTT.